This T cell receptor beta chain was sequenced during a study of blood T cell repertoires in COVID-19. The wider study: The samples span acute and convalescent COVID-19 from the United States, Italy and Spain. Sample material is recorded as cDNA or gDNA derived from T cells, B-cell-depleted T cells, or PBMCs.

CDR1 LNHDA and CDR2 SQIVND come from the germline V gene (reference sequence). V lost 7 bases, J lost 0 bases, and 15 bases lay in between. The CDR3 sequence is 15 residues long. How the authors handled the data: Cell counts per sample came from amplifying reference gene primers. The method was immunoSEQ multiplex PCR; TCRdb's version includes in-frame clones alone and lacks a portion of them. V, J and clone size are those of that table, while D and trimming were read from the DNA. The sample consists of 120,000 to 150,000 clones, 84% of them appearing once. The V gene is TRBV19, the J gene TRBJ1-1; D may be TRBD1 (6 bases). The sample taken for sequencing was peripheral blood. The receptor was isolated from a human donor in a cohort sampled during active COVID-19. The CDR3 region is CASTDSTGMNTEAFF. CDR3 DNA sequence: TGTGCCAGTACCGACTCCACAGGGATGAACACTGAAGCTTTCTTT.